These T cell receptor beta chains were read from a single sample in a study of cytomegalovirus exposure and HLA in healthy donors. Sequencing used immunoSEQ multiplex PCR; TCRdb keeps in-frame clones, though not all of them. The repertoire holds roughly 120,000 clones, with roughly three quarters as singletons. What was sequenced was PBMCs. The source of these receptors is a man aged 45-65 years in good health and CMV-seropositive. The CDR3 runs from the conserved cysteine through the conserved F or W. The D gene is left open where the match is weak. Rows may omit the clone size; those that give it use once, few, many or a size class.

J gene	clone size	D gene	V gene	CDR3 protein	CDR3 DNA
TRBJ2-7	.	TRBD1	TRBV5-1	CASRPPGQFFYEQYF	TGCGCCAGCAGGCCCCCGGGACAGTTTTTCTACGAGCAGTACTTC
TRBJ1-3	few	TRBD1	TRBV6-6	CASRGTGHSGNTIYF	TGTGCCAGCAGGGGGACAGGACACTCTGGAAACACCATATATTTT
TRBJ2-5	.	TRBD2	TRBV28	CASSALGGQETQYF	TGTGCCAGCAGCGCGCTCGGGGGGCAAGAGACCCAGTACTTC
TRBJ2-7	few	TRBD1	TRBV30	CAWSHSGQGHYEQYF	TGTGCCTGGAGTCATTCCGGACAGGGTCACTACGAGCAGTACTTC
TRBJ1-4	.	TRBD1	TRBV11-2	CASRRDRGRVEKLFF	TGTGCCAGCAGACGTGACAGGGGTCGAGTTGAAAAACTGTTTTTT
TRBJ2-5	.	TRBD1	TRBV2	CASRRQGTRVSETQYF	TGTGCCAGCAGAAGACAGGGTACGAGGGTTTCCGAGACCCAGTACTTC
TRBJ2-7	.	.	TRBV5-6	CASSTGPGEQYF	TGTGCCAGCAGCACGGGCCCGGGGGAGCAGTACTTC
TRBJ1-2	.	TRBD1	TRBV6-6	CASNRDRQGYTF	TGTGCCAGCAACCGGGACAGACAGGGCTACACCTTC
TRBJ2-5	.	.	TRBV7-9	CASRSPGGAQETQYF	TGTGCCAGCAGATCCCCTGGGGGGGCCCAAGAGACCCAGTACTTC
TRBJ1-1	.	TRBD1	TRBV10-3	CAIRPGTENTEAFF	TGTGCCATCAGACCCGGGACAGAGAACACTGAAGCTTTCTTT
TRBJ1-4	.	.	TRBV6-5	CASSYDRFNEKLFF	TGTGCCAGCAGTTACGACAGGTTTAATGAAAAACTGTTTTTT
TRBJ2-1	.	TRBD2	TRBV6-5	CASALAGANNEQFF	TGTGCCAGCGCTCTAGCGGGTGCGAACAATGAGCAGTTCTTC
TRBJ2-5	.	TRBD1	TRBV27	CASSFWDSQETQYF	TGTGCCAGCAGTTTTTGGGACAGCCAAGAGACCCAGTACTTC
TRBJ2-7	.	TRBD2	TRBV4-3	CASSQGLAGVNEQYF	TGCGCCAGCAGCCAGGGACTAGCGGGGGTGAACGAGCAGTACTTC
TRBJ2-1	.	TRBD2	TRBV2	CARRGDHGTHNEQFF	TGTGCCAGGCGGGGGGATCACGGGACCCACAATGAGCAGTTCTTC
TRBJ2-7	.	TRBD1	TRBV6-6	CASCSGTGSYEQYF	TGTGCCAGCTGTTCCGGGACAGGGTCCTACGAGCAGTACTTC
TRBJ2-7	.	.	TRBV14	CASSPWTSGEQYF	TGTGCCAGCAGCCCCTGGACGAGCGGCGAGCAGTACTTC
TRBJ2-2	.	TRBD2	TRBV5-1	CASSLSAGGNTGELFF	TGCGCCAGCAGCTTGTCGGCGGGAGGAAACACCGGGGAGCTGTTTTTT
TRBJ1-5	.	.	TRBV9	CASNIDGGSWPQHF	TGTGCCAGCAACATCGACGGGGGGAGCTGGCCCCAGCATTTT
TRBJ1-2	.	TRBD1	TRBV7-2	CASSLDRVYGYTF	TGTGCCAGCAGTCTTGACAGGGTCTATGGCTACACCTTC
TRBJ2-7	few	TRBD1	TRBV27	CASGQVGSYEQYF	TGTGCCAGCGGACAGGTGGGGTCCTACGAGCAGTACTTC
TRBJ2-1	.	.	TRBV7-2	CASSLERNGYNEQFF	TGTGCCAGCAGCTTAGAAAGGAACGGGTACAATGAGCAGTTCTTC
TRBJ1-2	few	.	TRBV28	CASSPGYGYTF	TGTGCCAGCAGTCCAGGCTATGGCTACACCTTC
TRBJ2-1	.	TRBD2	TRBV5-1	CASSLPSGGDNEQFF	TGCGCCAGCAGCTTGCCAAGCGGGGGGGACAATGAGCAGTTCTTC
TRBJ2-1	.	.	TRBV15	CATSGGYDYNEQFF	TGTGCCACCAGCGGCGGATACGACTACAATGAGCAGTTCTTC
TRBJ2-5	.	.	TRBV5-4	CASSLGRSGGDLQETQYF	TGTGCCAGCAGCTTGGGGCGTTCTGGCGGGGACTTGCAAGAGACCCAGTACTTC
TRBJ2-3	few	TRBD2	TRBV19	CASTVREDTDTQYF	TGTGCCAGTACGGTCCGGGAGGACACAGATACGCAGTATTTT
TRBJ2-1	.	.	TRBV5-4	CASAINTGNEQFF	TGTGCCAGCGCAATCAATACGGGCAATGAGCAGTTCTTC
TRBJ1-2	.	.	TRBV5-1	CASSLAGGEGVYTF	TGCGCCAGCAGCTTGGCGGGGGGAGAAGGGGTCTACACCTTC
TRBJ2-3	.	TRBD2	TRBV5-4	CASSPTSGFTDTQYF	TGTGCCAGCAGCCCAACTAGCGGTTTCACAGATACGCAGTATTTT
TRBJ2-5	.	.	TRBV7-6	CASSLNSRETQYF	TGTGCCAGCAGCTTAAATTCGAGAGAGACCCAGTACTTC
TRBJ2-7	.	TRBD2	TRBV15	CATSSGGARSSYEQHF	TGTGCCACCAGCTCCGGGGGGGCACGGTCCTCCTACGAGCAGCACTTC
TRBJ2-1	.	TRBD1	TRBV7-9	CASSPWDRLTYNEQFF	TGTGCCAGCAGCCCGTGGGACAGGCTGACCTACAATGAGCAGTTCTTC
TRBJ2-3	.	TRBD1	TRBV5-1	CASSLEVPGTGGADTQYF	TGCGCCAGCAGCTTGGAAGTCCCCGGGACAGGGGGCGCAGATACGCAGTATTTT
TRBJ2-7	.	.	TRBV2	CASSEDYLYEQYF	TGTGCCAGCAGTGAAGACTATCTATACGAGCAGTACTTC
TRBJ2-7	.	.	TRBV7-9	CASSSGVTGVRYEQYF	TGTGCCAGCAGCTCCGGGGTGACGGGAGTTAGGTACGAGCAGTACTTC
TRBJ1-1	.	TRBD1	TRBV6-5	CASSLGTGPEAFF	TGTGCCAGCAGCCTAGGGACAGGGCCTGAAGCTTTCTTT
TRBJ2-3	.	TRBD1	TRBV2	CASSQQGFATDTQYF	TGTGCCAGCAGTCAACAGGGGTTTGCCACAGATACGCAGTATTTT
TRBJ2-1	.	.	TRBV9	CASSVDAESNYNEQFF	TGTGCCAGCAGCGTAGACGCGGAGTCGAATTACAATGAGCAGTTCTTC
TRBJ2-2	.	.	TRBV9	CASSLHASRAGELFF	TGTGCCAGCAGCCTACATGCATCCCGGGCCGGGGAGCTGTTTTTT
TRBJ2-7	.	.	TRBV2	CASSRQGFYEQYF	TGTGCCAGCAGTAGGCAGGGTTTCTACGAGCAGTACTTC
TRBJ1-5	.	TRBD1	TRBV27	CASSYSTGVDQPQHF	TGTGCCAGCAGTTACTCGACAGGGGTGGACCAGCCCCAGCATTTT
TRBJ2-7	.	TRBD2	TRBV11-2	CASSQGTSGLAYEQYF	TGTGCCAGCAGCCAGGGGACTAGCGGGCTGGCCTACGAGCAGTACTTC
TRBJ1-1	.	.	TRBV5-1	CASSLASGTMNTEAFF	TGCGCCAGCAGCTTGGCCTCCGGGACAATGAACACTGAAGCTTTCTTT
TRBJ1-2	.	.	TRBV5-6	CASSLDRNYGYTF	TGTGCCAGCAGCTTAGACAGGAACTATGGCTACACCTTC
TRBJ1-4	.	TRBD1	TRBV27	CASSRDSLGKLFF	TGTGCCAGCAGCCGGGACAGCCTGGGAAAACTGTTTTTT
TRBJ1-3	.	.	TRBV4-1	CASSQVGARGNTIYF	TGCGCCAGCAGCCAAGTAGGGGCGCGGGGAAACACCATATATTTT
TRBJ2-7	.	TRBD2	TRBV5-6	CASKRLAGSYEQYF	TGTGCCAGCAAACGACTAGCGGGGTCCTACGAGCAGTACTTC
TRBJ1-2	.	TRBD1	TRBV27	CASSEWGTGVLYGYTF	TGTGCCAGCAGTGAATGGGGGACAGGCGTTCTCTATGGCTACACCTTC
TRBJ2-3	.	TRBD1	TRBV5-8	CASSLGRQGFTDTQYF	TGTGCCAGCAGCTTGGGCCGACAGGGGTTCACAGATACGCAGTATTTT
TRBJ1-2	.	.	TRBV5-1	CASSLGQGGDGYTF	TGCGCCAGCAGCCTGGGGCAGGGAGGGGATGGCTACACCTTC
TRBJ1-1	.	TRBD1	TRBV7-2	CASSFDRDNTEAFF	TGTGCCAGCAGCTTTGACAGGGATAACACTGAAGCTTTCTTT
TRBJ2-7	.	TRBD2	TRBV5-1	CASSPDSSGRQYEQYF	TGCGCCAGCAGCCCAGACTCTAGCGGGAGGCAATACGAGCAGTACTTC